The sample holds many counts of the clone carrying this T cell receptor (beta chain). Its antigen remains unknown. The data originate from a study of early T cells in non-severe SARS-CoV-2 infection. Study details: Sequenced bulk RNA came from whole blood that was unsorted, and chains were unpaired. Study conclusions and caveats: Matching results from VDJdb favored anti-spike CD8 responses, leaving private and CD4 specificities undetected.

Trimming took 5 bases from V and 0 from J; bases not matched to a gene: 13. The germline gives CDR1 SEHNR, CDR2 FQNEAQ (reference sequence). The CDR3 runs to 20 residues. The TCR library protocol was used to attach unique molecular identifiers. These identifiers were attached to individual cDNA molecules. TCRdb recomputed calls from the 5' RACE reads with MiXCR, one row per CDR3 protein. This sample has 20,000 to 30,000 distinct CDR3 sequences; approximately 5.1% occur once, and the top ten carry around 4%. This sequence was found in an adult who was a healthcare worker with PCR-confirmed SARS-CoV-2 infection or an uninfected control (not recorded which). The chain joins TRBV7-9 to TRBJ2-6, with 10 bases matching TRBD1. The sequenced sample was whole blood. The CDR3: CASSPKNPGQGISGANVLTF. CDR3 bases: TGTGCCAGCAGCCCTAAAAATCCGGGACAGGGGATCTCTGGGGCCAACGTCCTGACTTTC.